This is a list of T cell receptor beta chains from one sample in a study of cytomegalovirus exposure and HLA in healthy donors. This table comes from immunoSEQ multiplex PCR, and its TCRdb copy is limited to in-frame clones, with some not included. The sample records 240,000 or so clones, 86% being singletons. What was sequenced was PBMCs. The receptors here all came from a woman aged 25 to 39 in good health and CMV-seropositive. The CDR3 runs from the conserved cysteine through the conserved F or W. A D gene is named only where the DNA matches it firmly. Rows may omit the clone size; those that give it use once, few, many or a size class.

clone size: few; D gene: .; V gene: TRBV10-3; J gene: TRBJ1-2; CDR3 DNA: TGTGCCATCGGGGAGAATGGCTACACCTTC; CDR3 protein: CAIGENGYTF
clone size: .; D gene: .; V gene: TRBV6-5; J gene: TRBJ2-1; CDR3 DNA: TGTGCCAGCAGTTACGCCACTGAGAGCTCCTACAATGAGCAGTTCTTC; CDR3 protein: CASSYATESSYNEQFF
clone size: .; D gene: .; V gene: TRBV25-1; J gene: TRBJ2-5; CDR3 DNA: TGTGCCAGCGGGAGGACCGTAGTCCAAGAGACCCAGTACTTC; CDR3 protein: CASGRTVVQETQYF
clone size: .; D gene: .; V gene: TRBV27; J gene: TRBJ2-6; CDR3 DNA: TGTGCCAGCAGTCCATCACCGGGTCCTTACTCTGGGGCCAACGTCCTGACTTTC; CDR3 protein: CASSPSPGPYSGANVLTF
clone size: few; D gene: .; V gene: TRBV27; J gene: TRBJ2-7; CDR3 DNA: TGTGCCAGCTCGCAGGGGTACGAGCAGTACTTC; CDR3 protein: CASSQGYEQYF
clone size: .; D gene: .; V gene: TRBV29-1; J gene: TRBJ2-5; CDR3 DNA: .; CDR3 protein: CSVRDRVSAPGETQYF
clone size: once; D gene: .; V gene: TRBV5-1; J gene: TRBJ1-2; CDR3 DNA: TGCGCCAGCAGCGACTTCCGGGGGGGCTATGGCTACACCTTC; CDR3 protein: CASSDFRGGYGYTF
clone size: .; D gene: .; V gene: TRBV20-1; J gene: TRBJ1-1; CDR3 DNA: TGCATTATGTTAGGAGACACTGAAGCTTTCTTT; CDR3 protein: CIMLGDTEAFF
clone size: .; D gene: .; V gene: TRBV30; J gene: TRBJ1-2; CDR3 DNA: TGTGCCTGGTCCCTCGAGGGGGGGGGCCCTTATGGCTACACCTTC; CDR3 protein: CAWSLEGGGPYGYTF
clone size: .; D gene: .; V gene: TRBV5-1; J gene: TRBJ1-1; CDR3 DNA: TGCGCCAGCAGCTTTGGACAGTCCAACTTCGCTGAAGCTTTCTTT; CDR3 protein: CASSFGQSNFAEAFF
clone size: .; D gene: TRBD1; V gene: TRBV6-1; J gene: TRBJ1-4; CDR3 DNA: TGTGCCAGCAGTGAACACAGGGGGCAGGATGAAAAACTGTTTTTT; CDR3 protein: CASSEHRGQDEKLFF
clone size: .; D gene: .; V gene: TRBV5-4; J gene: TRBJ2-4; CDR3 DNA: TGTGCCAGCAGCTTGAGCGCCGGGGTTGGCAAAAACATTCAGTACTTC; CDR3 protein: CASSLSAGVGKNIQYF
clone size: few; D gene: .; V gene: TRBV4-1; J gene: TRBJ2-5; CDR3 DNA: TGCGCCAGCAGCTTCCGACAGGAGGAGACCCAGTACTTC; CDR3 protein: CASSFRQEETQYF
clone size: .; D gene: TRBD1; V gene: TRBV6-1; J gene: TRBJ2-5; CDR3 DNA: TGTGCCAGCAGTTCCCAGGACAGGGCGGAGACCCAGTACTTC; CDR3 protein: CASSSQDRAETQYF
clone size: .; D gene: TRBD1; V gene: TRBV2; J gene: TRBJ2-7; CDR3 DNA: TGTGCCAGCAAGGGGCCAGGGGGCGTAGTAAAGTACGAGCAGTACTTC; CDR3 protein: CASKGPGGVVKYEQYF
clone size: .; D gene: .; V gene: TRBV5-1; J gene: TRBJ2-5; CDR3 DNA: TGCGCCAGCAGCCGGGATGGGCAAGAGACCCAGTACTTC; CDR3 protein: CASSRDGQETQYF